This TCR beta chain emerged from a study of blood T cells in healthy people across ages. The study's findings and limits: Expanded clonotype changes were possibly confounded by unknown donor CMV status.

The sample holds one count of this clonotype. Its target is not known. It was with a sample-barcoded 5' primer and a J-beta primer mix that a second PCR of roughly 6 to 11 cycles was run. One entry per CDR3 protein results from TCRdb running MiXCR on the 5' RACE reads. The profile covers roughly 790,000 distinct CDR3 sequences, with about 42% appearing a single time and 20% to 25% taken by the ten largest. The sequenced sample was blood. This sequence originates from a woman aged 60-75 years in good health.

CDR3 residues: CASSLDDRGSTNERYF. The CDR3 region has the DNA TGTGCCAGCAGCCTCGACGACAGGGGGTCGACAAATGAGCGGTACTTC. V gene TRBV7-9 combines with J gene TRBJ2-5; 9 bases match TRBD1. V gave up 5 bases and J gave up 13 bases; unmatched junction bases: 20. The CDR3 covers 16 residues. Looked up from germline, CDR1 is SEHNR and CDR2 is FQNEAQ (reference sequence).